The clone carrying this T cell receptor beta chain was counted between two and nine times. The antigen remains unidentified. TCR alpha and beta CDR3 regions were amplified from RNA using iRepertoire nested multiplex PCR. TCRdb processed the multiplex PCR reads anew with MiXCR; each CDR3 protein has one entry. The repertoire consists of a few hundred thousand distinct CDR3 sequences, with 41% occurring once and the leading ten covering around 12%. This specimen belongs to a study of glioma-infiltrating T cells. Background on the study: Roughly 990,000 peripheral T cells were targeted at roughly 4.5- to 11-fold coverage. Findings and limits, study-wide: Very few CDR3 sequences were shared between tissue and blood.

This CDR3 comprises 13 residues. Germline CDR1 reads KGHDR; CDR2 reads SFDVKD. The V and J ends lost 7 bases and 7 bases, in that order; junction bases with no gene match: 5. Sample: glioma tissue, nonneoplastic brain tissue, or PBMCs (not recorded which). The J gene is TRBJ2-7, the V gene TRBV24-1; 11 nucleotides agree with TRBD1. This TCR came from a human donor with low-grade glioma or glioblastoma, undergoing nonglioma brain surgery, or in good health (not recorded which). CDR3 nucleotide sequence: TGTGCCACCAGCCGGACAGGGGGCAGTGAGCAGTACTTC. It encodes CATSRTGGSEQYF.